The T cell receptor beta chain under discussion was sequenced for a study of cytomegalovirus exposure and HLA in healthy donors. The overall study: About 82 million unique TCRs from HLA-typed donors were held in an early release of data. The study's findings and limits: A later analysis associated approximately 17,000 TCR beta sequences with HLA alleles at a 0.05 false discovery rate. Presence/absence analyses treated sequencing depth as roughly uniform across donors. Later, TCR association rates were found to vary by HLA locus, highest for DRB1 and lowest for HLA-C.

This clone was recorded a few times. Antigen specificity is unknown. The CDR3 extends over 14 amino acids. Germline V gene sequence: CDR1 SGDLS, CDR2 YYNGEE. V was clipped by 1 base and J by 9 bases, with 15 bases between them. PCR amplification relied on 60 Vbeta primers (plus 13 Jbeta primers). Clones were sequenced by immunoSEQ multiplex PCR, and TCRdb holds only the in-frame ones, with some missing. The table has about 200,000 clones, around 85% seen once. The chain is built from TRBV9 and TRBJ2-3, with D maybe TRBD2 (5 bases). This TCR derives from a man between 45 and 60 years old in good health and CMV-seronegative. Sequenced: PBMCs. CDR3 DNA sequence: TGTGCCAGCAGCGTAAAAGCGGCTCCGCGCACGCAGTATTTT. It yields the protein CASSVKAAPRTQYF. The full variable domain, in which reference TRBV9 and TRBJ2-3 provide the parts outside the CDR3, is DSGVTQTPKHLITATGQRVTLRCSPRSGDLSVYWYQQSLDQGLQFLIQYYNGEERAKGNILERFSAQQFPDLHSELNLSSLELGDSALYFCASSVKAAPRTQYFGPGTRLTVL.